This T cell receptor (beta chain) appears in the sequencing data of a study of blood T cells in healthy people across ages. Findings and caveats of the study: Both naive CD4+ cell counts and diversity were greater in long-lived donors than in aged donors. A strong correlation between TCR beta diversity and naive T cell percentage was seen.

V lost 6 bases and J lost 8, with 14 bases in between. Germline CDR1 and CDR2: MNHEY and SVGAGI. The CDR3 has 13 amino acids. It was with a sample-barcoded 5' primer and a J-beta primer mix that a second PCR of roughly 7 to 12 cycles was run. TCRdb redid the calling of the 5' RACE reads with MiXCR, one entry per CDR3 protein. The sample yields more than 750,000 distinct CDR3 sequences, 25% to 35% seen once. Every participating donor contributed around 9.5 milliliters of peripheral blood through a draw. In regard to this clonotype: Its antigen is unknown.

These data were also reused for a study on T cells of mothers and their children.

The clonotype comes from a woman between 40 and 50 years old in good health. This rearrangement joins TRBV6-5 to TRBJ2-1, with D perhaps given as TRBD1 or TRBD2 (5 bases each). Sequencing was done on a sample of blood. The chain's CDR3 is CASRKTRGDEQFF. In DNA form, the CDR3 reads TGTGCCAGCAGGAAGACACGAGGGGATGAGCAGTTCTTC.